Listed here are 7 T cell receptor beta chains from one sample, sequenced in a study of patients and donors after allogeneic stem cell transplantation. TCRdb itself ran the RT-PCR reads through MiXCR, one entry per CDR3 protein. The data contain some 960,000 distinct CDR3 sequences, approximately 19% of them singletons. Sequencing input: blood, either unsorted or a sorted T cell fraction (not recorded which). The receptors were gathered from a human donor who was either an allogeneic HSCT recipient or a stem cell or donor lymphocyte infusion donor (not recorded which). It is not recorded whose cells these are; they may come from a transplant donor.

The V and J genes are TRBV4-3 and TRBJ2-1, with TRBD1 matching 10 bases. Germline assignment: CDR1 LGHNA and CDR2 YSLEER. The CDR3 totals 17 residues. Germline trimming cut 3 bases from V and 9 bases from J; bases unmatched to any gene: 14. CDR3 bases: TGCGCCAGCAGCCAGGATCGACCGGGACAGGGGTTTATTGAGCAGTTCTTC. Translating it yields CASSQDRPGQGFIEQFF.

The J gene is TRBJ2-1, the V gene TRBV24-1, with no clear D. The CDR3 is 15 amino acids. Germline V gives CDR1 KGHDR, CDR2 SFDVKD. V shed 3 bases and J shed 0 bases, with 8 bases lying between them. The CDR3 sequence is CATSDQASSYNEQFF. The CDR3 coding sequence is TGTGCCACCAGTGATCAGGCCAGCTCCTACAATGAGCAGTTCTTC.

The chain combines TRBV18 with TRBJ2-5; 8 bases align to TRBD1. Germline values: CDR1 KGHSH, CDR2 LQKENI. The CDR3 sequence is 13 residues long. V trimming: 3 bases; J trimming: 7 bases; junction bases outside the gene matches: 4. CDR3 region: CASSPDRGATQYF. The CDR3 nucleotides read TGTGCCAGCTCACCTGACAGGGGCGCGACCCAGTACTTC. Full variable domain (outside the CDR3, taken from reference TRBV18 and TRBJ2-5): NAGVMQNPRHLVRRRGQEARLRCSPMKGHSHVYWYRQLPEEGLKFMVYLQKENIIDESGMPKERFSAEFPKEGPSILRIQQVVRGDSAAYFCASSPDRGATQYFGPGTRLLVL.

The chain joins TRBV27 to TRBJ2-3; 9 positions agree with TRBD2. The CDR3 has 15 residues. CDR1 is MNHEY, CDR2 SMNVEV, per germline (reference sequence). V was pared by 6 bases and J by 2 bases, with 6 bases of the junction left unmatched. CDR3 in amino acids: CASSRKRGDTDTQYF. CDR3 DNA sequence: TGTGCCAGCAGCAGAAAGCGGGGGGACACAGATACGCAGTATTTT.

This clonotype has just a few counts. The chain is built from TRBV24-1 and TRBJ1-1; the match to TRBD1 covers 7 bases. CDR3 size: 16 residues. In germline, CDR1 is KGHDR, CDR2 SFDVKD. V dropped 2 bases and J dropped 1; count of bases not matched to a gene: 6. This CDR3 is CATSDSARGSNTEAFF. CDR3 in DNA: TGTGCCACCAGTGATTCAGCCAGGGGGTCGAACACTGAAGCTTTCTTT.

The V call is TRBV12-3 or TRBV12-4, the J call TRBJ2-7; D unclear. V was cut by 6 bases and J by 5 bases, with 23 bases left in between. This CDR3 is 16 amino acids long. The CDR3 sequence: CASRGHPGLSPDEQYF. The DNA for the CDR3 is TGTGCCAGCAGGGGTCATCCGGGCCTCAGCCCAGACGAGCAGTACTTC.

This clonotype was recorded at least ten times. This chain connects TRBV20-1 to TRBJ1-1; D remains unclear. V dropped 4 bases and J dropped 1 base, with 10 bases sitting between them. Per the germline V gene, CDR1 is DFQATT and CDR2 is SNEGSKA (reference sequence). The CDR3 consists of 13 residues. CDR3 amino acids: CSAIGGTNTEAFF. DNA for the CDR3: TGCAGTGCTATCGGCGGAACGAACACTGAAGCTTTCTTT.